Sequencing of this T cell receptor (beta chain) was carried out in a study of T cell repertoires in cytomegalovirus infection. Study-wide background: Matching HLA type, along with CMV infection, was indicated by public TCR beta signatures. Study findings and constraints: HLA-C-restricted CMV clonotypes gave the most frequent clonotype in two of eight donors. The study identified carriers of CMV plus the relevant HLA from cumulative public TCR beta family frequency.

With respect to this clonotype: Its antigen is unidentified.

TCRdb passed the reads through MiXCR, listing each CDR3 protein once. Of some 900,000 distinct CDR3 sequences in the sample, around a third were seen once. Sequenced here: cultured CD8+ T cells from PBMCs, sampled from culture after CMV antigen stimulation. The clonotype originates from a human donor in good health (CMV status not recorded). Some clones in this sample may be carry-over from other donors' samples.

CDR3 nucleotides: TGTGCCAGCAGCTTGTGGGACGCAGGCCGCGGCTACACCTTC. Translating gives CASSLWDAGRGYTF. This chain uses TRBV5-4 with TRBJ1-2; perhaps TRBD1 as D (5 bases). In germline, CDR1 is SGHNT, CDR2 YYREEE (reference sequence). V was clipped by 1 base and J by 8 bases, with 15 bases between them. The CDR3 is 14 amino acids. Variable domain in full (rest from reference TRBV5-4 and TRBJ1-2): ETGVTQSPTHLIKTRGQQVTLRCSSQSGHNTVSWYQQALGQGPQFIFQYYREEENGRGNFPPRFSGLQFPNYSSELNVNALELDDSALYLCASSLWDAGRGYTFGSGTRLTVV.